This section outlines one TCR beta chain sequence together with its context. In the source study's methods: By means of reference gene primer amplification, nucleated cell counts were estimated. Only in-frame clones appear in the TCRdb table, and some are missing; sequencing was by immunoSEQ multiplex PCR. V, J and clone size derive from that table, while D and trimming were established from the DNA sequence. The data hold roughly 300,000 clones, with 75% to 95% observed a single time. These data originate in a study of blood T cell repertoires in COVID-19. Study-level background: Some COVID-19 samples were acute and others convalescent; all came from the United States, Italy and Spain.

V dropped 3 bases and J dropped 7 bases, with 16 bases sitting between them. The CDR3 runs to 15 residues. Germline CDR1 SNHLY, CDR2 FYNNEI. V usage is TRBV2 and J usage is TRBJ1-5; D remains ambiguous. The origin of this receptor is a woman aged 30 to 39 with COVID-19, enrolled during active disease. Sequencing was carried out using peripheral blood. Written as DNA, the CDR3 is TGTGCCAGCAGTGATGGGTCGGGATTAGGGCAGCCCCAGCATTTT. This sequence encodes CASSDGSGLGQPQHF.